This T cell receptor (beta chain) comes out of a study of cytomegalovirus exposure and HLA in healthy donors. The assay was immunoSEQ multiplex PCR, and TCRdb's table has in-frame clones only and misses some. Seen here are about 220,000 clones, approximately 90% observed once, and the top ten hold about 1%. Separation from the approximately 660-subject first cohort characterized the roughly 120-subject validation cohort, to which the donors belonged. Trimming took 4 bases from V and 2 from J; bases not matched to a gene: 5. This CDR3 is 15 amino acids long. Germline-derived CDR1 and CDR2 are SGHNT and YYREEE (reference sequence).

The V call is TRBV5-4, the J call TRBJ2-7; 11 bases line up with TRBD2. The sequence was collected from a young woman in good health and CMV-seronegative. The sample taken for sequencing was PBMCs. The CDR3 here is CASSVGTSGTYEQYF. The CDR3 nucleotides read TGTGCCAGCAGCGTAGGGACTAGCGGAACCTACGAGCAGTACTTC.